The 23 T cell receptor beta chains reported below all come from one sample, sequenced in a study of blood T cell repertoires in COVID-19. Measured with immunoSEQ multiplex PCR; TCRdb has only the in-frame clones, and not every one. In the table there are under 200,000 clones, approximately 80% of which are singletons. The sequencing sample was made of peripheral blood. The receptors were gathered from a man aged 55 to 70 with acute or convalescent COVID-19.

The chain uses TRBV7-2 and TRBJ2-2, with D possibly TRBD2 on 6 matching bases. V was trimmed by 6 bases and J by 0 bases, leaving 14 bases between them. Looked up from germline, CDR1 is SGHTA and CDR2 is FQGNSA. The CDR3 is 16 amino acids. CDR3 DNA: TGTGCCAGCAGGGCAAGGGGACTTGCGAACACCGGGGAGCTGTTTTTT. Protein product: CASRARGLANTGELFF.

The rearrangement uses TRBV6-2 or TRBV6-3 and TRBJ1-1; 9 bases map to TRBD1. The CDR3 covers 19 residues. Germline-derived CDR1 and CDR2 are MNHEY and SVGEGT. V was pared by 2 bases and J by 0 bases, with 13 bases of the junction left unmatched. CDR3 loop: CASSYPLDRGNGMNTEAFF. The CDR3 region has the DNA TGTGCCAGCAGTTACCCCCTCGACAGGGGGAATGGGATGAACACTGAAGCTTTCTTT.

The chain carries TRBV7-8 and TRBJ2-7, with D possibly matching TRBD1 (6 bases). Germline assignment: CDR1 SGHVS and CDR2 FQNEAQ. The CDR3 sequence is 15 residues long. The V and J ends lost 2 bases and 2 bases respectively, with 13 bases between them. CDR3: CASSLIQGRTYEQYF. In nucleotides, the CDR3 is TGTGCCAGCAGCTTAATCCAGGGGCGGACCTACGAGCAGTACTTC. Variable domain in full (rest from reference TRBV7-8 and TRBJ2-7): GAGVSQSPRYKVAKRGQDVALRCDPISGHVSLFWYQQALGQGPEFLTYFQNEAQLDKSGLPSDRFFAERPEGSVSTLKIQRTQQEDSAVYLCASSLIQGRTYEQYFGPGTRLTVT.

V gene TRBV14 combines with J gene TRBJ2-1; 7 bases fit TRBD1. The CDR3 contains 16 residues. Trimming cost V 4 bases and J 8 bases; bases outside gene matches: 14. The germline CDR1 and CDR2 sequences are SGHDN and FVKESK. As DNA, the CDR3 is TGTGCCAGCAGCCCGATCCGGGACAGCGTCTTCGATGAGCAGTTCTTC. It yields the protein CASSPIRDSVFDEQFF.

This clone was recorded once. The J gene is TRBJ1-1, the V gene TRBV25-1; tentative D call: TRBD1 (6 bases). This CDR3 has 16 amino acids. CDR1 and CDR2 (germline): MGHDK, SYGVNS. The V end lost 6 bases, the J end lost 3 bases, and 20 bases lay between the germline ends. This CDR3 reads CASRPGTLPRDTEAFF. For the CDR3, the DNA is TGTGCCAGCAGGCCCGGGACACTCCCGAGGGACACTGAAGCTTTCTTT.

This chain connects TRBV18 to TRBJ2-1; tentatively, D is TRBD1 (6 bases). The V end was cut by 3 bases, the J end by 0 bases, with 15 bases between. This CDR3 is built from 17 residues. Germline assignment: CDR1 KGHSH and CDR2 LQKENI. This CDR3 is CASSPPEGTNSYNEQFF. Written as DNA, the CDR3 is TGTGCCAGCTCACCTCCCGAGGGGACAAACTCCTACAATGAGCAGTTCTTC.

The chain joins TRBV24-1 to TRBJ2-5, with a possible D match to TRBD1 (6 bases). Germline CDR1 and CDR2: KGHDR and SFDVKD. The CDR3 totals 13 residues. Trimming took off 9 bases at V and 2 bases at J, with 12 bases between the two ends. Here the CDR3 reads CATQQGVQETQYF. In nucleotides, the CDR3 is TGTGCCACCCAACAGGGAGTTCAAGAGACCCAGTACTTC.

This clone was detected only a few times. This chain connects TRBV7-6 to TRBJ2-7; a weak D match, TRBD2 (6 bases). V shed 3 bases and J shed 0 bases, with 12 bases lying between them. CDR1 is SGHVS, CDR2 FNYEAQ, per germline. The length of the CDR3 is 15 residues. CDR3 sequence reads: CASSFWAGSSYEQYF. Written as DNA, the CDR3 is TGTGCCAGCAGCTTTTGGGCCGGGAGCTCCTACGAGCAGTACTTC.

This clone was found a few times. This sequence joins TRBV10-3 and TRBJ1-5, with a weak D call TRBD1 (5 bases). V was shortened by 0 bases and J by 6 bases, with 12 bases between the two germline ends. This CDR3 is built from 15 residues. Germline V lookup: CDR1 ENHRY, CDR2 SYGVKD. For the CDR3, the DNA is TGTGCCATCAGTGAGTCGTTAGGGGATCTTCAGCCCCAGCATTTT. Encoded protein: CAISESLGDLQPQHF.

The genes are TRBV7-9 and TRBJ2-2, with TRBD1 identical over 9 bases. With 5 bases clipped from V and 5 bases from J, the junction kept 9 bases outside the gene matches. The CDR3 contains 16 residues. Germline loops: CDR1 SEHNR, CDR2 FQNEAQ (reference sequence). This CDR3 is CASSPQGTGRTGELFF. The CDR3 nucleotides are TGTGCCAGCAGCCCCCAGGGGACAGGGAGGACCGGGGAGCTGTTTTTT. Full variable domain (missing parts from reference TRBV7-9 and TRBJ2-2): DTGVSQNPRHKITKRGQNVTFRCDPISEHNRLYWYRQTLGQGPEFLTYFQNEAQLEKSRLLSDRFSAERPKGSFSTLEIQRTEQGDSAMYLCASSPQGTGRTGELFFGEGSRLTVL.

This clone showed up just a few times. The chain is built from TRBV27 and TRBJ2-1; TRBD2 matches at 11 bases. Germline CDR1 is MNHEY and CDR2 is SMNVEV (reference sequence). The V gene end was trimmed by 3 bases and the J gene end by 0 bases; junction bases not matched to a gene: 4. The CDR3 has 17 amino acids. Here the CDR3 reads CASSFTSGGLSYNEQFF. The DNA for the CDR3 is TGTGCCAGCAGTTTCACTAGCGGGGGCCTCTCCTACAATGAGCAGTTCTTC.

The gene calls are TRBV7-3 and TRBJ2-7; no firm D call. This CDR3 has 15 residues. Germline V gene lookup returns CDR1 SGHTA and CDR2 FQGTGA. Trimming removed 0 bases at V and 3 bases at J, with 12 bases between. The CDR3 is CASSLTGPRDYEQYF. CDR3 nucleotide sequence: TGTGCCAGCAGCTTAACGGGCCCGAGAGACTACGAGCAGTACTTC.

The rearrangement joins TRBV4-1 to TRBJ2-1; possibly TRBD2 for D (5 bases). This CDR3 comprises 14 residues. From germline, CDR1 is MGHRA and CDR2 YSYEKL. V was pared by 0 bases and J by 7 bases, with 10 bases between. The CDR3 DNA reads as TGCGCCAGCAGCCAAGAGACCGGGGAAAATGAGCAGTTCTTC. Its translation: CASSQETGENEQFF.

This chain connects TRBV7-8 to TRBJ1-2; 9 positions agree with TRBD1. Germline loops: CDR1 SGHVS, CDR2 FQNEAQ. The CDR3 extends over 13 amino acids. V lost 5 bases and J lost 9; bases outside the gene matches: 7. The CDR3 spells CASSVGQGISYTF. CDR3 nucleotides: TGTGCCAGCAGCGTGGGACAGGGAATAAGCTACACCTTC.

The chain has TRBV29-1 and TRBJ2-7; a possible D gene is TRBD1 (6 bases). The CDR3 consists of 13 residues. The V end was cut by 6 bases, the J end by 4 bases, with 16 bases between. Per the germline V gene, CDR1 is SQVTM and CDR2 is ANQGSEA. The CDR3 loop is CSVLHSTGYEQYF. The CDR3 DNA is TGCAGCGTACTTCACTCTACAGGGTACGAGCAGTACTTC.

The chain has TRBV3-1 (or the pseudogene TRBV3-2) and TRBJ1-4, with D uncertain. Trimming removed 2 bases at V and 5 bases at J, with 9 bases between. This CDR3 has 14 amino acids. The germline V gene has CDR1 LGHDT and CDR2 YNNKEL (reference sequence). CDR3 DNA sequence: TGTGCCAGCAGCCAAAAGAGCAAGAATGAAAAACTGTTTTTT. Translating it yields CASSQKSKNEKLFF.

This rearrangement joins TRBV19 to TRBJ1-5, with a possible D match to TRBD1 (5 bases). The V end was cut by 3 bases, the J end by 4 bases, with 28 bases between. Per the germline V gene, CDR1 is LNHDA and CDR2 is SQIVND (reference sequence). The CDR3 is 20 residues long. This CDR3 reads CASSINPRHAGVGSNQPQHF. CDR3 DNA: TGTGCCAGTAGTATTAACCCGCGCCACGCGGGGGTAGGCTCGAATCAGCCCCAGCATTTT. Combining the CDR3 with reference TRBV19 and TRBJ1-5 gives the whole variable domain DGGITQSPKYLFRKEGQNVTLSCEQNLNHDAMYWYRQDPGQGLRLIYYSQIVNDFQKGDIAEGYSVSREKKESFPLTVTSAQKNPTAFYLCASSINPRHAGVGSNQPQHFGDGTRLSIL.

The chain couples TRBV5-6 to TRBJ2-7, with D unclear. The germline V gene has CDR1 SGHDT and CDR2 YYEEEE. CDR3 length: 12 residues. Trimming cost V 1 base and J 4 bases, with 6 bases left between them. CDR3 amino acids: CASSLTAYEQYF. CDR3 coding DNA: TGTGCCAGCAGCTTGACAGCATACGAGCAGTACTTC. The full variable domain, in which reference TRBV5-6 and TRBJ2-7 provide the parts outside the CDR3, is DAGVTQSPTHLIKTRGQQVTLRCSPKSGHDTVSWYQQALGQGPQFIFQYYEEEERQRGNFPDRFSGHQFPNYSSELNVNALLLGDSALYLCASSLTAYEQYFGPGTRLTVT.

The chain combines TRBV6-5 with TRBJ1-1; no reliable D call. With 0 bases removed from V and 7 bases from J, the gap between germline ends came to 9 bases. The germline V gene encodes CDR1 MNHEY and CDR2 SVGAGI. CDR3 size: 13 residues. Here the CDR3 reads CASSYSSRREAFF. CDR3 sequence (DNA): TGTGCCAGCAGTTACTCGTCGCGGCGTGAAGCTTTCTTT.

This rearrangement joins TRBV6-5 to TRBJ2-7; 8 bases are shared with TRBD1. The ends lost 8 bases at V and 7 bases at J; junction bases unmatched: 10. Germline V lookup: CDR1 MNHEY, CDR2 SVGAGI. The CDR3 consists of 13 residues. For the CDR3, the DNA is TGTGCCAGCGAGGGGGACAGGTCTTTGGAGCAGTACTTC. Its protein is CASEGDRSLEQYF.

This clone was recorded a few times. The chain uses TRBV10-1 and TRBJ1-3; TRBD1 is a possible D gene (5 bases). Trimming pared 6 bases from V and 7 bases from J, leaving 13 bases between. CDR1 and CDR2 (germline): WNHNN, SYGVQD (reference sequence). This CDR3 comprises 13 residues. CDR3 sequence reads: CASRRQFANTIYF. The CDR3 DNA reads as TGCGCCAGCAGAAGACAGTTCGCGAACACCATATATTTT.

The chain carries TRBV7-2 and TRBJ1-2; TRBD1 aligns across 9 bases. The V gene end was trimmed by 3 bases and the J gene end by 5 bases; junction bases not matched to a gene: 10. This CDR3 region has 16 residues. Germline values: CDR1 SGHTA, CDR2 FQGNSA. The CDR3 loop is CASSLGTGTMGYGYTF. The CDR3 DNA is TGTGCCAGCAGCTTGGGGACAGGGACGATGGGATATGGCTACACCTTC.

This chain links TRBV5-1 with TRBJ2-3; a weak D match, TRBD1 (5 bases). The ends were cut back, 0 bases at V and 0 bases at J, with 14 bases in the middle. The CDR3 length is 17 residues. Germline CDR1 and CDR2: SGHRS and YFSETQ. The CDR3, as DNA: TGCGCCAGCAGCTTGGAAGGGATGGGGCCAAGCACAGATACGCAGTATTTT. Translating gives CASSLEGMGPSTDTQYF.